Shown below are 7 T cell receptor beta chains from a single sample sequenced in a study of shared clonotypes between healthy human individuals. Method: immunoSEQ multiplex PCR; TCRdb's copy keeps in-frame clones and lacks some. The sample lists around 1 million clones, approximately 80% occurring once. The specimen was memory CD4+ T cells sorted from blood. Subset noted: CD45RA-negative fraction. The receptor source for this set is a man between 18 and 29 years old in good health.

The DNA for the CDR3 is TGTGCCAGCAGCCAACTGACGCGACAGGACTACAATGAGCAGTTCTTC. Protein sequence: CASSQLTRQDYNEQFF. V usage is TRBV5-6 and J usage is TRBJ2-1, with D tentatively TRBD1 (6 bases). The CDR3 has 16 residues. In germline, CDR1 is SGHDT, CDR2 YYEEEE. Trimming removed 4 bases from V and 3 bases from J, with 17 bases in between.

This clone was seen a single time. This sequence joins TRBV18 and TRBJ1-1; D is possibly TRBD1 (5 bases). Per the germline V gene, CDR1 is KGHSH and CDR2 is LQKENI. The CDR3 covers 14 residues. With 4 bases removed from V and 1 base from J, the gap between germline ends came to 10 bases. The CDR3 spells CASSRTGQNTEAFF. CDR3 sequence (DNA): TGTGCCAGCTCACGGACGGGGCAGAACACTGAAGCTTTCTTT.

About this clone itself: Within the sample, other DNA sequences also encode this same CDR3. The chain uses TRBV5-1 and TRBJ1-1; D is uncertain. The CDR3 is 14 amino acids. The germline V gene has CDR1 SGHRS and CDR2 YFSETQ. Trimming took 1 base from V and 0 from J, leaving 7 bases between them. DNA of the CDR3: TGCGCCAGCAGCTTGTGGGGAATGAACACTGAAGCTTTCTTT. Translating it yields CASSLWGMNTEAFF.

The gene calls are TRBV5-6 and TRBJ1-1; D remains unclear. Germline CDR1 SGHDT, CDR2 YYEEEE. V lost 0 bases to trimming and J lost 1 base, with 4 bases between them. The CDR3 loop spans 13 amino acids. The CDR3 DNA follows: TGTGCCAGCAGCTTGGGTTGGAACACTGAAGCTTTCTTT. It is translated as CASSLGWNTEAFF.

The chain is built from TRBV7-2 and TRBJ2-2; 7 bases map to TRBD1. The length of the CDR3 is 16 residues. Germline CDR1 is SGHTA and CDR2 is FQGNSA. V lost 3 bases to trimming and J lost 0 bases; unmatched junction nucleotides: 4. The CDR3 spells CASSLSRGTNTGELFF. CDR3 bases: TGTGCCAGCAGCTTGTCCAGGGGGACGAACACCGGGGAGCTGTTTTTT. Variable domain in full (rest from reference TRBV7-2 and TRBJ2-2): GAGVSQSPSNKVTEKGKDVELRCDPISGHTALYWYRQSLGQGLEFLIYFQGNSAPDKSGLPSDRFSAERTGGSVSTLTIQRTQQEDSAVYLCASSLSRGTNTGELFFGEGSRLTVL.

For the CDR3, the DNA is TGTGCCAGCAGCCACCGGACGGGACCGGGCCTGGAGGGGACCCAGTACTTC. Its translation: CASSHRTGPGLEGTQYF. The chain combines TRBV14 with TRBJ2-5, with D perhaps matching TRBD2 (6 bases). The CDR3 has 17 residues. Germline-derived CDR1 and CDR2 are SGHDN and FVKESK. Trimming pared 3 bases from V and 7 bases from J, leaving 24 bases between.

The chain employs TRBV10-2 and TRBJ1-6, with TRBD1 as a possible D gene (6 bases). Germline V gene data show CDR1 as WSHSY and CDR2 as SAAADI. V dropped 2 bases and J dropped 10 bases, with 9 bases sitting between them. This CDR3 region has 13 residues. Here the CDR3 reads CASSETGQSPLHF. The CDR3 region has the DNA TGCGCCAGCAGTGAGACAGGGCAATCACCCCTCCACTTT.